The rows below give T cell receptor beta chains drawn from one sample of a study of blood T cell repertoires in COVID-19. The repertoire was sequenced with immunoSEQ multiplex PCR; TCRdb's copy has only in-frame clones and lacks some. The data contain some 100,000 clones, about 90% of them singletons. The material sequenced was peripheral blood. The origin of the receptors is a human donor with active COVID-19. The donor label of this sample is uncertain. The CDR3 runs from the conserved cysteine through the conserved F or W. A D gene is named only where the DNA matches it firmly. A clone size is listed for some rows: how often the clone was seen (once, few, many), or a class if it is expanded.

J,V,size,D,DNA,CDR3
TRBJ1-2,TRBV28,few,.,TGTGCCAGCGGAGTAAACTATGGCTACACCTTC,CASGVNYGYTF
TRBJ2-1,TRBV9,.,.,TGTGCCAGCAAGGACAGCTCCTACAATGAGCAGTTCTTC,CASKDSSYNEQFF
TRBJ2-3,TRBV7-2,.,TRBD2,TGTGCCAGCAGCGCACTAGCGGGGGGGATCACAGATACGCAGTATTTT,CASSALAGGITDTQYF
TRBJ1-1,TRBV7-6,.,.,TGTGCCAGCAGCCACCACCCCCCGCAGGGAGGGAGCACTGAAGCTTTCTTT,CASSHHPPQGGSTEAFF
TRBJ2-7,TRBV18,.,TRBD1,TGTGCCAGCTCACCGGGACAGGGGCAATACGAGCAGTACTTC,CASSPGQGQYEQYF
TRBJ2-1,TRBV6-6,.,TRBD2,TGTGCCAGCAGCAATCAACCGAGGACTAGCGGGTTCAGCTCCTACAATGAGCAGTTCTTC,CASSNQPRTSGFSSYNEQFF
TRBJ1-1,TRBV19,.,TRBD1,TGTGCCAGTAGTCGGAAACCGGGACAGGGAGAGTATGCTTTCTTT,CASSRKPGQGEYAFF
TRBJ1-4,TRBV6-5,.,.,TGTGCCAGCAGTTACACGAGGGCGTCGGAAAAACTGTTTTTT,CASSYTRASEKLFF
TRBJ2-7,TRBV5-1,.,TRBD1,TGCGCCAGCAGCCTAATACAGGGGTCGTACGAGCAGTACTTC,CASSLIQGSYEQYF
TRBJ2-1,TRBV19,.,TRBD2,TGTGCCAGTATCCCTAGCGGGGGTTGGAATGAGCAGTTCTTC,CASIPSGGWNEQFF
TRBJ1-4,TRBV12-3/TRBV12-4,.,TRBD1,TGTGCCAGCAGTCGGGACAGCAGCGAAAAACTGTTTTTT,CASSRDSSEKLFF
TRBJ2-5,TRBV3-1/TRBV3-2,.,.,TGTGCCAGCAGCTATTTCAGGGGTTTTGAAGAGACCCAGTACTTC,CASSYFRGFEETQYF
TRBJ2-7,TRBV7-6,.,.,TGTGCCAGCAGCTTAGGCACCCGCGGGGTAGGCTACGAGCAGTACTTC,CASSLGTRGVGYEQYF
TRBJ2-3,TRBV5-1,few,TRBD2,TGCGCCAGCAGCTTGGATCTGACTAGCGGGCAAGGAGATACGCAGTATTTT,CASSLDLTSGQGDTQYF
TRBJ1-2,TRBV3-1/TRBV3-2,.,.,TGTGCCAGCAGCCAAGACCCTGGAGGCTATGGCTACACCTTC,CASSQDPGGYGYTF
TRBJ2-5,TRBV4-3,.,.,TGCGCCAGCAGCCCGGGACTCTTGAGCCAGCAGTACTTC,CASSPGLLSQQYF
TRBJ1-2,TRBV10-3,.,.,TGTGCCATCAGTACGCAGGAATATGGCTACACCTTC,CAISTQEYGYTF
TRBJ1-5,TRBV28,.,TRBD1,TGTGCCAGCAGTTTAGGGACAGATGGTCAGCCCCAGCATTTT,CASSLGTDGQPQHF
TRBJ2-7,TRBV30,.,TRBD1,TGTGCCTGGAGTCCCGGGACAGCAACCTACGAGCAGTACTTC,CAWSPGTATYEQYF
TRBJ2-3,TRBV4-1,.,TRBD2,TGCGCCAGCAGCCGAGATCCGGGACTAGCGGGGGGGAGGGTAGATACGCAGTATTTT,CASSRDPGLAGGRVDTQYF
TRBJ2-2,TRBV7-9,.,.,TGTGCCAGCAGCTTGAGCTCCACCGGGGAGCTGTTTTTT,CASSLSSTGELFF
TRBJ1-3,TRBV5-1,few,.,TGCGCCAGCAGCTTATCGAGGGCGGATGGGGGAAACACCATATATTTT,CASSLSRADGGNTIYF
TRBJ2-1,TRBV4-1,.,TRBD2,TGCGCCAGCAGCCAAGGAGCGGGGAGCAACAATGAGCAGTTCTTC,CASSQGAGSNNEQFF
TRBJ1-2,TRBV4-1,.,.,TGCGCCAGCAGCCAAGGAGAGTATGGCTACACCTTC,CASSQGEYGYTF
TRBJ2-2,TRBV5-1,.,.,TGCGCCAGCAGCACGGACTTTCCCGGGGAGCTGTTTTTT,CASSTDFPGELFF
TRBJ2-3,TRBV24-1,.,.,TGTGCCACCAGTCTGGCGGGGGACACCAGCACAGATACGCAGTATTTT,CATSLAGDTSTDTQYF
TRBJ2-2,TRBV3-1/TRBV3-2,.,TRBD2,TGTGCCAGCAGCCAAGATAGCAGCGGGGGGGCCTGGGAGCTGTTTTTT,CASSQDSSGGAWELFF
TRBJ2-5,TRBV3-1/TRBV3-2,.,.,TGTGCCAGCAGCCAAGACCCAGTTCCCCAAGAGACCCAGTACTTC,CASSQDPVPQETQYF
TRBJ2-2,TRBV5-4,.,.,TGTGCCAGCAGCTTAGACTCCCCCGCGAACACCGGGGAGCTGTTTTTT,CASSLDSPANTGELFF
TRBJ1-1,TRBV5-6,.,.,TGTGCCAGCACCCTGAGGGGGACTGAAGCTTTCTTT,CASTLRGTEAFF
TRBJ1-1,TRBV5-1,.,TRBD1,TGCGCCAGCAGCAAAGGGACAGCTACTAACACTGAAGCTTTCTTT,CASSKGTATNTEAFF
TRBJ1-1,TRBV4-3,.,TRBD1,TGCGCCAGCAGCCAACTACAGGGGGCGGTCGGCACTGAAGCTTTCTTT,CASSQLQGAVGTEAFF
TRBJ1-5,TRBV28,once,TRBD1,TGTGCCAGCAGTTCGACAGGGTCGGGGAATCAGCCCCAGCATTTT,CASSSTGSGNQPQHF
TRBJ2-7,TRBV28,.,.,TGTGCCAGCAACACCGCGCGGTCCAACTCCTACGAGCAGTACTTC,CASNTARSNSYEQYF
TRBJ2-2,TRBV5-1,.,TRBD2,TGCGCCAGCAGTTCCGGGACTAGCAGGACCGGGGAGCTGTTTTTT,CASSSGTSRTGELFF
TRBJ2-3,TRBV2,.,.,TGTGCCAGCAGTCTGAGGCCTTACACAGATACGCAGTATTTT,CASSLRPYTDTQYF
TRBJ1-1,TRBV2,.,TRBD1,TGTGCCAGCAGTGAAGCTCTGGGGACAGCTGAAGCTTTCTTT,CASSEALGTAEAFF
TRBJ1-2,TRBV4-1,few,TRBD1,TGCGCCAGCAGCCAAGGCCAGGGGGTAGACTATGGCTACACCTTC,CASSQGQGVDYGYTF
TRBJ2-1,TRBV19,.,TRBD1,TGTGCCAGTAGAGAGGACAGGGCAACCTACAATGAGCAGTTCTTC,CASREDRATYNEQFF
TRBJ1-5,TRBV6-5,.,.,TGTGCCAGCAGTTACTCTGCGGGGGGTCGACAGCCCCAGCATTTT,CASSYSAGGRQPQHF
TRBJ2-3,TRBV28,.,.,TGTGCCAGCCAAAATCAGGGATTTAGCACAGATACGCAGTATTTT,CASQNQGFSTDTQYF
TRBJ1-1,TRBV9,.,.,TGTGCCAGCAGTCCCGGGGGGCGCGGGAACACTGAAGCTTTCTTT,CASSPGGRGNTEAFF
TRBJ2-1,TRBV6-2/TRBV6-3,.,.,TGTGCCAGCAGTCCCCAAGGGGCCTACAATGAGCAGTTCTTC,CASSPQGAYNEQFF
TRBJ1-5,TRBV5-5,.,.,TGTGCCAGCAGCTTATCACAGGGTGGCAATCAGCCCCAGCATTTT,CASSLSQGGNQPQHF
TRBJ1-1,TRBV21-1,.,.,TGTGCCAGCAGCAAACTGGCGGTCGATTGGAACACTGAAGCTTTCTTT,CASSKLAVDWNTEAFF
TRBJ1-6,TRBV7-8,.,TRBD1,TGTGCCAGCAGCGCACAGGGGGGATCCTATAATTCACCCCTCCACTTT,CASSAQGGSYNSPLHF
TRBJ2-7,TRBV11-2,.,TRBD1,TGTGCCAGCAGCTCCCCCCACAGGGGGCACTCCTACGAGCAGTACTTC,CASSSPHRGHSYEQYF
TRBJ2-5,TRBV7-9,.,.,TGTGCCAGCAGTTTCGACTACAAAACCCAGTACTTC,CASSFDYKTQYF